What follows are 21 T cell receptor beta chains derived from one specimen sequenced in a study of blood T cell dynamics during melanoma immunotherapy (dated by TCRdb to about 2020). In the paper's terms, the time point label means: week 3, after first cycle of checkpoint inhibitor. Receptors were amplified or captured by the immunoSEQ multiplex PCR assay. Held by TCRdb, this immuneACCESS table contains in-frame sequences only and omits some clones. Under half of the omission traces to an unresolved V gene where checked; the cause of the rest is unknown. For this sample there are roughly 15,000 clones; roughly 90% appear just once. The top ten constitute approximately 5.6% of the sample. The sample in question was blood, obtained from a patient treated with checkpoint blockade. The receptor set was obtained from a human donor with melanoma.

The rearrangement links TRBV27 to TRBJ1-2, with TRBD1 identical over 9 bases. V trimming: 5 bases; J trimming: 4 bases; junction bases outside the gene matches: 8. Germline V gene lookup returns CDR1 MNHEY and CDR2 SMNVEV (reference sequence). This CDR3 is 15 amino acids long. In DNA form, the CDR3 reads TGTGCCAGCAGTCTTGGACAGGGGCGCGCCTATGGCTACACCTTC. Protein: CASSLGQGRAYGYTF.

The chain employs TRBV7-6 and TRBJ2-6; D uncertain. The CDR3 totals 16 residues. The V and J ends lost 5 bases and 0 bases respectively, with 11 bases between them. Germline V gene sequence: CDR1 SGHVS, CDR2 FNYEAQ. The CDR3 reads CASSPDGFSGANVLTF. Written as DNA, the CDR3 is TGTGCCAGCAGCCCGGACGGCTTCTCTGGGGCCAACGTCCTGACTTTC.

The V and J genes are TRBV7-8 and TRBJ1-1, with D unclear. The V end lost 1 base, the J end lost 1 base, and 19 bases lay between the germline ends. The CDR3 consists of 18 residues. Germline CDR1 reads SGHVS; CDR2 reads FQNEAQ. The CDR3 region is CASSLVLRLGPKNTEAFF. The CDR3 DNA reads TGTGCCAGCAGCTTAGTCCTGAGGCTAGGCCCCAAGAACACTGAAGCTTTCTTT. The whole variable domain, remainder taken from reference TRBV7-8 and TRBJ1-1, is GAGVSQSPRYKVAKRGQDVALRCDPISGHVSLFWYQQALGQGPEFLTYFQNEAQLDKSGLPSDRFFAERPEGSVSTLKIQRTQQEDSAVYLCASSLVLRLGPKNTEAFFGQGTRLTVV.

A few counts support this clone. This chain joins TRBV30 and TRBJ1-3; D is perhaps TRBD1 (5 bases). V was clipped by 2 bases and J by 2 bases, with 10 bases between them. The CDR3 totals 14 residues. CDR1 GTSNPN and CDR2 SVGIG come from the germline V gene (reference sequence). CDR3 amino acids: CAWSLGTAGNTIYF. The CDR3 DNA reads TGTGCCTGGAGTCTCGGGACGGCTGGAAACACCATATATTTT.

The rearrangement joins TRBV6-5 to TRBJ2-7; 9 positions agree with TRBD1. Trimming at V came to 4 bases and at J to 6 bases, leaving 10 bases not matched to a gene. This CDR3 has 15 residues. Germline loops: CDR1 MNHEY, CDR2 SVGAGI. The CDR3 protein is CASSFTGTGLGEQYF. CDR3 bases: TGTGCCAGCAGTTTTACCGGGACAGGGCTGGGCGAGCAGTACTTC.

V is TRBV6-6 and J is TRBJ2-2; 11 bases match TRBD2. Germline V gene data show CDR1 as MNHNY and CDR2 as SVGAGI (reference sequence). V shed 11 bases and J 5 bases; nucleotides not matched to a gene: 4. This CDR3 is 13 amino acids long. CDR3: CAGTSGGTGELFF. CDR3 nucleotide sequence: TGTGCCGGAACTAGCGGGGGAACCGGGGAGCTGTTTTTT.

The chain carries TRBV7-2 and TRBJ1-1; perhaps TRBD1 as D (6 bases). The CDR3 has 12 residues. V was clipped by 5 bases and J by 10 bases, with 14 bases between them. Germline CDR1 SGHTA, CDR2 FQGNSA. CDR3 in amino acids: CASSPDRVGAFF. As DNA, the CDR3 is TGTGCCAGCAGCCCGGACAGAGTGGGAGCTTTCTTT.

The chain carries TRBV4-2 and TRBJ1-3; weak D call: TRBD1 (6 bases). The CDR3 consists of 15 residues. Germline CDR1 is LGHNA and CDR2 is YNFKEQ. Deletions cut 6 bases from V and 2 bases from J, with 14 bases between. The CDR3 region has the DNA TGTGCCAGCAGACAACAGGGAGGCACTGGAAACACCATATATTTT. Its protein is CASRQQGGTGNTIYF.

The gene calls are TRBV11-1 and TRBJ2-7, with D tentatively TRBD1 (6 bases). V was pared by 2 bases and J by 4 bases, with 12 bases between. CDR1 and CDR2 from the germline V gene are SGHAT and FQDESV (reference sequence). This CDR3 contains 14 residues. DNA for the CDR3: TGTGCCAGCAGCTTAAGGGGGAACCATTACGAGCAGTACTTC. It codes for CASSLRGNHYEQYF.

The chain employs TRBV29-1 and TRBJ2-7; 12 nucleotides align to TRBD2. CDR1 and CDR2 (germline): SQVTM, ANQGSEA. V shed 4 bases and J 5 bases; nucleotides not matched to a gene: 6. This CDR3 is 14 amino acids long. The CDR3 region has the DNA TGCAGCGTTGGCCCAAGACTAGCGGGAGACGAGCAGTACTTC. Its translation is CSVGPRLAGDEQYF.

The chain uses TRBV6-6 and TRBJ2-2, with 11 bases matching TRBD1. J gave up 5 bases and V 5 bases, and 1 base lay outside the gene matches. This CDR3 comprises 14 residues. In germline, CDR1 is MNHNY, CDR2 SVGAGI (reference sequence). The CDR3 loop is CASSRDRGTGELFF. The CDR3 DNA is TGTGCCAGCAGTAGGGACAGGGGGACCGGGGAGCTGTTTTTT.

This clone has only a few counts. The CDR3 DNA follows: TGTGCCAGCAGCTCGACGTTAATGGGATCCGTCGACTATGGCTACACCTTC. It specifies CASSSTLMGSVDYGYTF. The chain couples TRBV5-6 to TRBJ1-2; no reliable D call. The V end was cut by 3 bases, the J end by 3 bases, with 21 bases between. The CDR3 extends over 17 amino acids. Germline CDR1 reads SGHDT; CDR2 reads YYEEEE.

This sequence joins TRBV6-4 and TRBJ2-1; TRBD2 aligns across 13 bases. V lost 5 bases and J lost 6; bases outside the gene matches: 1. The germline gives CDR1 MRHNA, CDR2 SNTAGT. The CDR3 is 14 residues long. The CDR3 DNA reads as TGTGCCAGCAGTCGACTAGCGGGGGGCAATGAGCAGTTCTTC. Its translation: CASSRLAGGNEQFF.

About this clone: One end of the junction does not line up with germline, which may come from a read error. The rearrangement links TRBV5-1 to TRBJ2-1, with 14 bases that match TRBD2. This CDR3 is 18 amino acids long. Looked up from germline, CDR1 is SGHRS and CDR2 is YFSETQ. The CDR3 loop reads CASRPTGLAGVRGNEKFF. In DNA, the CDR3 is TGCGCCAGCAGACCAACGGGACTAGCGGGAGTACGTGGCAATGAGAAGTTCTTC.

The CDR3 coding sequence is TGTGCCAGCAGTCTTCTGGGCCAGCGGAGCGGGGAGCTGTTTTTT. It translates to CASSLLGQRSGELFF. The chain recombines TRBV11-3 with TRBJ2-2, with a possible D match to TRBD2 (5 bases). Trimming left V 6 bases short and J 7 bases short, with 18 bases between. The CDR3 is made up of 15 amino acids. Germline CDR1 SGHNT, CDR2 YENEEA. The full variable domain, in which reference TRBV11-3 and TRBJ2-2 provide the parts outside the CDR3, is EAGVVQSPRYKIIEKKQPVAFWCNPISGHNTLYWYLQNLGQGPELLIRYENEEAVDDSQLPKDRFSAERLKGVDSTLKIQPAELGDSAVYLCASSLLGQRSGELFFGEGSRLTVL.

This chain uses TRBV5-8 with TRBJ2-1, with 8 nucleotides matching TRBD2. The CDR3 is made up of 15 amino acids. The V gene's germline CDR1 is SGHTS and CDR2 YDEGEE. Germline trimming cut 4 bases from V and 7 bases from J; bases unmatched to any gene: 10. CDR3 coding DNA: TGTGCCAGCAGCCTACAAGCGGGAGTTGTGAATGAGCAGTTCTTC. It encodes CASSLQAGVVNEQFF.

This clone came up a few times. The chain couples TRBV9 to TRBJ2-5; possible D gene TRBD2, 7 bases. V was trimmed by 4 bases and J by 5 bases, leaving 15 bases between them. Looked up from germline, CDR1 is SGDLS and CDR2 is YYNGEE. The CDR3 loop spans 14 amino acids. CDR3 loop: CASSPTGRGETQYF. The DNA for the CDR3 is TGTGCCAGCAGCCCCACAGGGAGGGGGGAGACCCAGTACTTC.

This chain connects TRBV5-6 to TRBJ2-7; 7 bases are shared with TRBD1. Trimming at V came to 4 bases and at J to 0 bases, leaving 4 bases not matched to a gene. Germline assignment: CDR1 SGHDT and CDR2 YYEEEE. There are 14 residues in the CDR3. The CDR3 bases are TGTGCCAGCAGCAAGGGACAGAGCTCCTACGAGCAGTACTTC. Its translation: CASSKGQSSYEQYF.

The rearrangement uses TRBV7-2 and TRBJ2-5; no clear D gene. The germline V gene encodes CDR1 SGHTA and CDR2 FQGNSA. V was clipped by 4 bases and J by 5 bases, with 8 bases between them. This CDR3 is 12 amino acids long. The CDR3 sequence is CASSSSRETQYF. CDR3 DNA sequence: TGTGCCAGCAGCTCCTCGCGGGAGACCCAGTACTTC.

CDR3 in amino acids: CASSIMMRQPQHF. The CDR3 nucleotides are TGTGCCAGCAGCATAATGATGCGGCAGCCCCAGCATTTT. The chain couples TRBV7-2 to TRBJ1-5; D ambiguous. This CDR3 is built from 13 residues. Germline CDR1 SGHTA, CDR2 FQGNSA. V dropped 5 bases and J dropped 7 bases, with 12 bases sitting between them.

The rearrangement joins TRBV6-6 to TRBJ2-1; either TRBD1 or TRBD2 may fit D (5 bases each). With 6 bases removed from V and 3 bases from J, the gap between germline ends came to 15 bases. The CDR3 loop spans 15 amino acids. CDR1 and CDR2 from the germline V gene are MNHNY and SVGAGI (reference sequence). CDR3: CASRDRDRRYNEQFF. CDR3 DNA sequence: TGTGCCAGCAGGGACCGGGACCGACGCTACAATGAGCAGTTCTTC.